A selection of T cell receptor beta chains follows, all from one sample in a study of PD-1 blockade in classical Hodgkin lymphoma. Some clones are missing from TCRdb's copy, which holds only in-frame ones; the method was immunoSEQ multiplex PCR. The sample records tens of thousands of clones, 80% being singletons. The sequencing here drew on peripheral blood mononuclear cells (PBMCs), taken before the fourth cycle of nivolumab. The receptors come from a human donor with classical Hodgkin lymphoma. The CDR3 runs from the conserved cysteine through the conserved F or W. Each record gives: J gene, V gene, D gene, clone size, CDR3 protein, CDR3 DNA. D genes are given only for firm matches. Clone sizes are given selectively: once, few, many, or a class where the clone is expanded.

TRBJ2-6	TRBV5-1	TRBD1	.	CASSETGGVAGANVLTF	TGCGCCAGCAGTGAAACAGGGGGCGTCGCTGGGGCCAACGTCCTGACTTTC
TRBJ1-1	TRBV19	TRBD1	.	CASSIQAGGGTEAFF	TGTGCCAGTAGTATTCAGGCAGGGGGGGGGACTGAAGCTTTCTTT
TRBJ1-1	TRBV5-8	.	few	CASPKRGVYTEAFF	TGTGCCAGCCCTAAAAGGGGGGTCTACACTGAAGCTTTCTTT
TRBJ1-3	TRBV10-3	.	.	CAISEASGNTIYF	TGTGCCATCAGTGAGGCCTCGGGAAACACCATATATTTT
TRBJ2-6	TRBV30	.	.	CAWSVLQSGANVLTF	TGTGCCTGGAGTGTACTACAGTCTGGGGCCAACGTCCTGACTTTC
TRBJ2-4	TRBV5-1	.	.	CASSLTGGVENIQYF	TGCGCCAGCAGCTTAACGGGCGGGGTGGAAAACATTCAGTACTTC
TRBJ2-1	TRBV7-2	.	.	CASKRGTINEQFF	TGTGCCAGCAAAAGAGGGACGATCAATGAGCAGTTCTTC
TRBJ2-3	TRBV29-1	TRBD2	.	CSAEGAGDILTQYF	TGCAGCGCCGAAGGAGCGGGGGATATACTTACGCAGTATTTT
TRBJ1-1	TRBV19	.	.	CASTPRQLNTEAFF	TGTGCCAGTACCCCTCGACAGTTGAACACTGAAGCTTTCTTT
TRBJ1-4	TRBV9	.	.	CASSVDPTGKLFF	TGTGCCAGCAGCGTAGACCCCACCGGAAAACTGTTTTTT
TRBJ2-3	TRBV2	TRBD2	.	CASSRLAGGTDTQYF	TGTGCCAGCAGCAGACTAGCGGGGGGGACAGATACGCAGTATTTT
TRBJ1-2	TRBV4-3	.	once	CASSQDWGSGYGYTF	TGCGCCAGCAGCCAAGATTGGGGTTCAGGATATGGCTACACCTTC
TRBJ2-7	TRBV10-1	.	.	CASSGSGTYEQYF	TGCGCCAGCAGTGGTTCGGGTACCTACGAGCAGTACTTC
TRBJ1-5	TRBV25-1	.	.	CASRADLYQPQHF	TGTGCCAGCAGGGCGGATCTCTATCAGCCCCAGCATTTT
TRBJ1-2	TRBV7-2	.	.	CASSFRSNYGYTF	TGTGCCAGCAGCTTCCGTTCTAACTATGGCTACACCTTC
TRBJ2-1	TRBV30	.	.	CAWSPGLAYNEQFF	TGTGCCTGGAGTCCCGGGTTAGCCTACAATGAGCAGTTCTTC
TRBJ2-5	TRBV19	TRBD2	.	CASSIFMTSGSGKTQYF	TGTGCCAGTAGTATATTTATGACTAGCGGTAGCGGGAAGACCCAGTACTTC
TRBJ2-5	TRBV5-4	.	once	CASSLRAEGKKETQYF	TGTGCCAGCAGCTTGCGGGCGGAGGGAAAAAAAGAGACCCAGTACTTC
TRBJ2-7	TRBV2	.	.	CASSEDRGGSSYEQYF	TGTGCCAGCAGTGAAGATCGTGGAGGGAGCTCCTACGAGCAGTACTTC
TRBJ1-3	TRBV11-2	.	once	CASSPQGSNTIYF	TGTGCCAGCAGCCCTCAGGGGTCAAACACCATATATTTT
TRBJ2-1	TRBV6-4	TRBD2	.	CASSEGAGGPDEQFF	TGTGCCAGCAGTGAAGGAGCGGGAGGGCCGGATGAGCAGTTCTTC
TRBJ1-6	TRBV7-9	TRBD1	few	CASSLKTGGFLHF	TGTGCCAGCAGCTTAAAAACAGGGGGCTTTCTCCACTTT
TRBJ1-5	TRBV11-1	.	.	CASSLALDQPQHF	TGTGCCAGCAGCTTAGCGCTCGATCAGCCCCAGCATTTT
TRBJ2-5	TRBV19	.	once	CASSSPLLTAGSQETQYF	TGTGCCAGTAGCAGCCCCTTACTAACCGCGGGTTCCCAAGAGACCCAGTACTTC
TRBJ1-4	TRBV5-1	TRBD1	few	CASSLSGQSAEKLFF	TGCGCCAGCAGCTTATCGGGACAGAGTGCTGAAAAACTGTTTTTT
TRBJ1-4	TRBV5-1	.	.	CASSLADPQGREKLFF	TGCGCCAGCAGCTTGGCCGATCCGCAGGGAAGAGAAAAACTGTTTTTT
TRBJ2-5	TRBV2	.	.	CASIDFQETQYF	TGTGCCAGCATTGATTTCCAAGAGACCCAGTACTTC
TRBJ2-2	TRBV27	.	.	CASSLILSGEDGELFF	TGTGCCAGCTCCTTAATCCTATCAGGGGAAGACGGGGAGCTGTTTTTT
TRBJ2-1	TRBV28	.	.	CASSSPTGFNEQFF	TGTGCCAGCAGTTCACCCACAGGGTTCAATGAGCAGTTCTTC
TRBJ2-7	TRBV30	.	few	CAWSDTRGYYEQYF	TGTGCCTGGAGTGACACTAGGGGGTACTACGAGCAGTACTTC
TRBJ1-2	TRBV2	.	.	CASSEQRRADYGYTF	TGTGCCAGCAGTGAACAACGCAGGGCGGACTATGGCTACACCTTC
TRBJ1-5	TRBV5-8	TRBD1	few	CASLSRGRQGSQPQHF	TGTGCCAGCCTCTCCCGTGGGAGACAGGGAAGTCAGCCCCAGCATTTT
TRBJ2-5	TRBV19	.	.	CASSEGRQETQYF	TGTGCCAGTAGTGAGGGCAGACAAGAGACCCAGTACTTC
TRBJ2-6	TRBV9	.	few	CASSPGLWGANVLTF	TGTGCCAGCAGCCCAGGGTTGTGGGGGGCCAACGTCCTGACTTTC
TRBJ1-5	TRBV30	TRBD1	once	CAWSRGTGFRQPQHF	TGTGCCTGGAGTAGGGGGACAGGGTTTCGACAGCCCCAGCATTTT
TRBJ2-5	TRBV5-4	.	few	CASSLFGGATQYF	TGTGCCAGCAGCTTGTTTGGGGGGGCGACCCAGTACTTC
TRBJ1-2	TRBV7-8	.	few	CASSLVGDGYTF	TGTGCCAGCAGCCTCGTCGGGGATGGCTACACCTTC
TRBJ2-3	TRBV25-1	.	.	CASSEYTGPSTDTQYF	TGTGCCAGCAGTGAATATACAGGACCGAGCACAGATACGCAGTATTTT
TRBJ2-2	TRBV5-4	TRBD2	.	CASSAGTSGFKTGELFF	TGTGCCAGCAGCGCCGGGACTAGCGGGTTTAAGACCGGGGAGCTGTTTTTT
TRBJ1-1	TRBV28	.	.	CASSPKYKAFF	TGTGCCAGCAGTCCAAAATATAAAGCTTTCTTT
TRBJ1-5	TRBV27	.	.	CASSLSSRGSNQPQHF	TGTGCCAGCAGTTTATCGTCCAGGGGAAGTAATCAGCCCCAGCATTTT
TRBJ2-2	TRBV9	TRBD2	.	CASSVARGGGNTGELFF	TGTGCCAGCAGCGTAGCGCGCGGGGGGGGGAACACCGGGGAGCTGTTTTTT